This TCR beta chain derives from a study of T-cell memory formation after mild COVID-19. TCRdb re-called the 5' RACE reads through MiXCR, storing one row per CDR3 protein. The data contain over 130,000 distinct CDR3 sequences, 13% to 15% of them singletons. Germline V CDR1 and CDR2: WSHSY, SAAADI. Trimming pared 3 bases from V and 0 bases from J, leaving 13 bases between. The CDR3 sequence is 16 residues long. This sequence originates from an adult woman who had mild COVID-19 (a few samples of this study predate the infection). Cell type and time point are not known. The genes are TRBV10-2 and TRBJ2-3, with D unclear. Input material: PBMCs or a T cell subset sorted from them (not recorded which). The CDR3: CASSDFVPQSTDTQYF. CDR3 bases: TGCGCCAGCAGTGATTTTGTGCCACAAAGCACAGATACGCAGTATTTT.